The rows below give T cell receptor beta chains drawn from one sample of a study of blood T cell repertoires in COVID-19. TCRdb's copy holds only in-frame clones and misses some; the assay was immunoSEQ multiplex PCR. Among around 100,000 clones listed, more than 75% were seen once. What was sequenced was peripheral blood. These receptors originate from a man between 40 and 49 years old with acute or convalescent COVID-19. Both conserved end residues are part of each CDR3. The order of the fields is clone size, D gene, J gene, V gene, CDR3 protein, CDR3 DNA. A D gene is named only where the DNA matches it firmly. A clone size is listed for some rows: how often the clone was seen (once, few, many), or a class if it is expanded.

>-|TRBD1|TRBJ1-1|TRBV5-4
CASSLFGTENTEAFF
TGTGCCAGCAGCTTGTTCGGGACAGAGAACACTGAAGCTTTCTTT
>-|TRBD1|TRBJ2-5|TRBV24-1
CATSGTGGRETQYF
TGTGCCACCAGCGGGACAGGGGGCAGAGAGACCCAGTACTTC
>once|-|TRBJ1-2|TRBV13
CASRQQGNYGYTF
TGTGCCAGCAGACAACAGGGAAACTATGGCTACACCTTC
>-|-|TRBJ2-5|TRBV3-1/TRBV3-2
CASSQASGFETQYF
TGTGCCAGCAGCCAAGCCTCAGGGTTCGAGACCCAGTACTTC
>-|TRBD2|TRBJ2-5|TRBV6-6
CASSPPPTSFGVGETQYF
TGTGCCAGCAGTCCCCCGCCGACTAGCTTTGGGGTGGGAGAGACCCAGTACTTC
>few|-|TRBJ2-7|TRBV19
CASSTRQATYEQYF
TGTGCCAGTAGTACGCGACAGGCGACCTACGAGCAGTACTTC
>-|TRBD2|TRBJ2-1|TRBV7-9
CASSLLAGGQKEQFF
TGTGCCAGCAGCTTACTCGCGGGGGGGCAAAAGGAGCAGTTCTTC
>-|-|TRBJ1-5|TRBV3-1/TRBV3-2
CASSLYNQPQHF
TGTGCCAGCAGCCTCTATAATCAGCCCCAGCATTTT
>-|-|TRBJ1-5|TRBV25-1
CASSDTYSNQPQHF
TGTGCCAGCAGTGACACTTATAGCAATCAGCCCCAGCATTTT
>-|-|TRBJ1-2|TRBV30
CAWSAEETAYGYTF
TGTGCCTGGAGTGCGGAGGAGACGGCCTATGGCTACACCTTC
>-|-|TRBJ1-3|TRBV9
CASSSGDSGNTIYF
TGTGCCAGCAGCTCAGGGGATTCCGGAAACACCATATATTTT
>-|-|TRBJ2-3|TRBV30
CAWSALAAGGDTQYF
TGTGCCTGGAGCGCACTAGCCGCAGGGGGTGATACGCAGTATTTT
>once|TRBD2|TRBJ2-4|TRBV4-2
CASSPGLAGPAGAKNIQYF
TGTGCCAGCAGCCCGGGACTAGCGGGGCCTGCGGGCGCCAAAAACATTCAGTACTTC
>-|TRBD1|TRBJ1-5|TRBV19
CASTGDRENQPQHF
TGTGCCAGTACCGGGGACAGGGAAAATCAGCCCCAGCATTTT
>once|-|TRBJ1-2|TRBV6-5
CASGRFERGYGYTF
TGTGCCAGCGGAAGGTTCGAGAGGGGGTATGGCTACACCTTC
>-|-|TRBJ2-3|TRBV19
CASSIGSGSTDTQYF
TGTGCCAGTAGTATAGGATCAGGAAGCACAGATACGCAGTATTTT
>-|-|TRBJ2-7|TRBV7-2
CASSSVTSREQYF
TGTGCCAGCAGCTCCGTTACTAGTCGCGAGCAGTACTTC
>-|-|TRBJ1-1|TRBV7-6
CASSLLGGTNTEAFF
TGTGCCAGCAGCTTATTGGGGGGGACGAACACTGAAGCTTTCTTT
>-|TRBD1|TRBJ2-5|TRBV7-8
CASSPRTGVNQETQYF
TGTGCCAGCAGCCCTAGGACAGGGGTGAACCAAGAGACCCAGTACTTC
>once|-|TRBJ2-7|TRBV5-1
CASSLGLTAYEQYF
TGCGCCAGCAGCTTGGGTCTTACAGCCTACGAGCAGTACTTC
>once|-|TRBJ1-1|TRBV5-1
CASSLEVGGVTEAFF
TGCGCCAGCAGCTTGGAAGTAGGGGGGGTCACTGAAGCTTTCTTT
>-|TRBD2|TRBJ2-2|TRBV27
CASSLTWTSGGAWTGELFF
TGTGCCAGCAGTTTAACTTGGACTAGCGGGGGGGCCTGGACCGGGGAGCTGTTTTTT
>-|TRBD1|TRBJ1-1|TRBV4-1
CASSQVRGVGTAFEAFF
TGCGCCAGCAGCCAAGTAAGGGGGGTCGGGACAGCTTTTGAAGCTTTCTTT
>-|TRBD1|TRBJ1-1|TRBV7-3
CASSLTGGLSPDTEAFF
TGTGCCAGCAGCTTAACAGGGGGCTTATCGCCAGACACTGAAGCTTTCTTT
>-|-|TRBJ1-2|TRBV7-9
CASSPGHYYGYTF
TGTGCCAGCAGCCCCGGACATTACTATGGCTACACCTTC
>-|TRBD1|TRBJ2-3|TRBV4-3
CASSQELAGGPTDTQYF
TGCGCCAGCAGCCAAGAGTTGGCAGGGGGCCCCACAGATACGCAGTATTTT
>-|TRBD1|TRBJ1-3|TRBV15
CATSRELRQGVFGNTIYF
TGTGCCACCAGCAGAGAACTCCGACAGGGAGTATTCGGAAACACCATATATTTT
>-|TRBD1|TRBJ1-4|TRBV4-3
CASSQLGTGNEKLFF
TGCGCCAGCAGCCAACTGGGGACAGGGAACGAAAAACTGTTTTTT
>once|-|TRBJ2-7|TRBV6-2/TRBV6-3
CASSRVPSPYEQYF
TGTGCCAGCAGTAGGGTCCCTAGCCCCTACGAGCAGTACTTC
>once|-|TRBJ2-2|TRBV30
CAWGGTFQTGELFF
TGTGCCTGGGGCGGGACTTTCCAAACCGGGGAGCTGTTTTTT
>-|TRBD2|TRBJ2-7|TRBV20-1
CSASGRGELYEQYF
TGCAGTGCTAGTGGGCGGGGGGAACTATACGAGCAGTACTTC
>-|TRBD1|TRBJ2-7|TRBV30
CAWSVFEDRSSYEQYF
TGTGCCTGGAGTGTATTCGAGGACAGGTCGTCCTACGAGCAGTACTTC
>-|TRBD2|TRBJ2-1|TRBV5-1
CASSPSGGYNEQFF
TGCGCCAGCAGCCCTAGCGGGGGGTACAATGAGCAGTTCTTC
>-|TRBD1|TRBJ2-7|TRBV27
CASSPRTGGGEQYF
TGTGCCAGCAGTCCCCGGACAGGGGGAGGCGAGCAGTACTTC
>-|-|TRBJ2-3|TRBV4-1
CASSQPRRPDTQYF
TGCGCCAGCAGCCAGCCCCGGAGGCCAGATACGCAGTATTTT